A single sample is the source of the 10 T cell receptor beta chains below, sequenced in a study of early T cells in non-severe SARS-CoV-2 infection. TCRdb analysed the 5' RACE reads with MiXCR anew, one entry per CDR3 protein. Counted here are some 70,000 distinct CDR3 sequences, less than 5% occurring once; the ten biggest clones make up 4.9%. Sequenced: whole blood. Receptor source: an adult who was a healthcare worker with PCR-confirmed SARS-CoV-2 infection or an uninfected control (not recorded which).

This clonotype was seen a handful of times. This sequence joins TRBV6-5 and TRBJ2-1; D is uncertain. CDR3 size: 12 residues. Germline CDR1 reads MNHEY; CDR2 reads SVGAGI. V was shortened by 7 bases and J by 3 bases, with 7 bases between the two germline ends. The CDR3 loop reads CASKGGYNEQFF. DNA of the CDR3: TGTGCCAGCAAGGGCGGCTACAATGAGCAGTTCTTC.

The rearrangement uses TRBV5-1 and TRBJ2-3; tentative D call: TRBD2 (5 bases). Germline CDR1 is SGHRS and CDR2 is YFSETQ. The CDR3 contains 14 residues. V lost 0 bases and J lost 8, with 13 bases in between. The CDR3 DNA sequence: TGCGCCAGCAGCTTGGAACTAGACGTGGGTACGCAGTATTTT. This translates into CASSLELDVGTQYF.

This clonotype was seen repeatedly, ten times or more. V gene TRBV5-1 combines with J gene TRBJ1-1; maybe TRBD1 (6 bases). In germline, CDR1 is SGHRS, CDR2 YFSETQ. The CDR3 sequence is 14 residues long. V gave up 1 base and J gave up 4 bases, with 11 bases separating them. The chain's CDR3 is CASSLTTGSTEAFF. In nucleotides, the CDR3 is TGCGCCAGCAGCTTGACAACAGGGTCCACTGAAGCTTTCTTT. Drawing the rest from reference TRBV5-1 and TRBJ1-1, the complete variable domain is KAGVTQTPRYLIKTRGQQVTLSCSPISGHRSVSWYQQTPGQGLQFLFEYFSETQRNKGNFPGRFSGRQFSNSRSEMNVSTLELGDSALYLCASSLTTGSTEAFFGQGTRLTVV.

The rearrangement uses TRBV5-4 and TRBJ1-2; unclear D gene. From germline, CDR1 is SGHNT and CDR2 YYREEE (reference sequence). The V gene lost 1 base and the J gene lost 4 bases, with 8 bases spanning the gap. The CDR3 has 13 amino acids. The CDR3 sequence: CASSLKGTYGYTF. DNA for the CDR3: TGTGCCAGCAGCTTGAAGGGAACCTATGGCTACACCTTC.

This clonotype appeared many times. V is TRBV20-1 and J is TRBJ2-1; 7 nucleotides match TRBD1. The germline V gene encodes CDR1 DFQATT and CDR2 SNEGSKA (reference sequence). V lost 3 bases to trimming and J lost 8 bases; unmatched junction nucleotides: 7. This CDR3 has 13 amino acids. CDR3 DNA: TGCAGTGCTAGGGTGGGGACAGTAGATGAGCAGTTCTTC. Protein sequence: CSARVGTVDEQFF.

The table lists this clonotype with many counts. The chain employs TRBV7-8 and TRBJ2-3, with D uncertain. Trimming took off 3 bases at V and 3 bases at J, with 13 bases between the two ends. This CDR3 contains 15 residues. Germline V gene sequence: CDR1 SGHVS, CDR2 FQNEAQ. The CDR3: CASSFAGYRTDTQYF. CDR3 DNA: TGTGCCAGCAGCTTCGCCGGGTACCGAACAGATACGCAGTATTTT. The variable domain in full, with the rest retrieved from reference TRBV7-8 and TRBJ2-3, is GAGVSQSPRYKVAKRGQDVALRCDPISGHVSLFWYQQALGQGPEFLTYFQNEAQLDKSGLPSDRFFAERPEGSVSTLKIQRTQQEDSAVYLCASSFAGYRTDTQYFGPGTRLTVL.

There are a few counts of this clonotype. At one end, the junction sequence differs from germline, possibly due to a read error. The chain couples TRBV4-2 to TRBJ2-6, with 9 bases matching TRBD1. The CDR3 has 17 amino acids. The V gene's germline CDR1 is LGHNA and CDR2 YNFKEQ. The CDR3 protein is CASSQEQGATGANVLIF. The DNA of the CDR3 is TGTGCCAGCAGCCAAGAACAGGGGGCGACTGGGGCCAACGTCCTGATTTTC.

At least ten counts were recorded for this clonotype. The chain uses TRBV4-1 and TRBJ1-1, with unresolved D. There are 14 residues in the CDR3. V dropped 0 bases and J dropped 4 bases, with 9 bases sitting between them. Germline values: CDR1 MGHRA, CDR2 YSYEKL. The CDR3 DNA follows: TGCGCCAGCAGCCAAGATGCCCCGGGCACTGAAGCTTTCTTT. This encodes CASSQDAPGTEAFF.

This clonotype was seen repeatedly, ten times or more. This chain links TRBV5-1 with TRBJ2-7; D remains ambiguous. The CDR3 has 14 amino acids. Germline lookup yields CDR1 SGHRS and CDR2 YFSETQ. Between the trimmed V and J ends, which lost 4 bases and 0 bases, there was a span of 11 bases. CDR3: CASSITLSSYEQYF. In nucleotides, the CDR3 is TGCGCCAGCAGCATCACACTGAGCTCCTACGAGCAGTACTTC.

This clonotype occurred many times. The V call is TRBV13, the J call TRBJ2-7; 9 bases are a match to TRBD2. Germline trimming cut 3 bases from V and 3 bases from J; bases unmatched to any gene: 3. This CDR3 region has 14 residues. In germline, CDR1 is PRHDT, CDR2 FYEKMQ (reference sequence). The CDR3 loop reads CASSLGLADYEQYF. In nucleotides, the CDR3 is TGTGCCAGCAGCTTGGGACTAGCAGACTACGAGCAGTACTTC.